This TCR beta chain was identified in a study of cytomegalovirus exposure and HLA in healthy donors. Use of 60 Vbeta and 13 Jbeta primers characterized the PCR. Produced via immunoSEQ multiplex PCR; TCRdb's table is partial and in-frame only. The sample holds under 300,000 clones, around 66% seen once. V lost 0 bases and J lost 6, with 9 bases in between. CDR1 MGHRA and CDR2 YSYEKL come from the germline V gene. The CDR3 contains 13 residues. The chain links TRBV4-1 to TRBJ2-7; D gene uncertain. The sequenced sample consisted of PBMCs. The TCR sequence derives from a female donor in good health and CMV-seronegative. The CDR3 loop reads CASSQDRSSEQYF. The CDR3 DNA follows: TGCGCCAGCAGCCAAGATAGGAGCTCCGAGCAGTACTTC.